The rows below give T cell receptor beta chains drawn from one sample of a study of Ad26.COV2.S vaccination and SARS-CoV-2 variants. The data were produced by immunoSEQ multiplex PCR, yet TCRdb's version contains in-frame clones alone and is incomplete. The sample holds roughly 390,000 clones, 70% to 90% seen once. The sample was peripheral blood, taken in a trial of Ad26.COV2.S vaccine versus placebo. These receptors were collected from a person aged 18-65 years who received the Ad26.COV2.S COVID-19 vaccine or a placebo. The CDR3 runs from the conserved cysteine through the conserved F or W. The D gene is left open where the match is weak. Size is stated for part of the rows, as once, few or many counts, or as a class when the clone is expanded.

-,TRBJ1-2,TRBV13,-,TGTGCCAGCAGCCTTTTAACAGGGCTAAACTATGGCTACACCTTC,CASSLLTGLNYGYTF
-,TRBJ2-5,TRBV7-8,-,TGTGCCAGCAGCCCAACTAGGCTGGTAGGGCAGACCCAGTACTTC,CASSPTRLVGQTQYF
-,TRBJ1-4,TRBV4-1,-,TGCGCCAGCAGCCTCCTCTGGCAGGGACTTGCTGAAAAACTGTTTTTT,CASSLLWQGLAEKLFF
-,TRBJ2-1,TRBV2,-,TGTGCCAGCAGGGGGGACTCCCGGTATTACAATGAGCAGTTCTTC,CASRGDSRYYNEQFF
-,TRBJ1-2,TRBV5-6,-,TGTGCCAGCAGCCTGGAAGGGACATACTATGGCTACACCTTC,CASSLEGTYYGYTF
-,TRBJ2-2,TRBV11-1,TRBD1,TGTGCCAGCAGCGCGGACAGGGAGAACACCGGGGAGCTGTTTTTT,CASSADRENTGELFF
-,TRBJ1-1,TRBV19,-,TGTGCCAGTAGTATCGGTATGAACACTGAAGCTTTCTTT,CASSIGMNTEAFF
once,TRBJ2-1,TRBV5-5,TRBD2,TGTGCCAGCAGCCTTACTAGCGGGGGGTACAATGAGCAGTTCTTC,CASSLTSGGYNEQFF
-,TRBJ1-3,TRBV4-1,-,TGCGCCAGCAGCCAAGTAGCGGTTCCTGGAAACACCATATATTTT,CASSQVAVPGNTIYF
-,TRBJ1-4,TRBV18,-,TGTGCCAGCTCACCACAGGGTCAGGGGCTGATCAATGAAAAACTGTTTTTT,CASSPQGQGLINEKLFF
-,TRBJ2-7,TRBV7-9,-,TGTGCCAGCAGCCGAACAGAGACCTACGAGCAGTACTTC,CASSRTETYEQYF
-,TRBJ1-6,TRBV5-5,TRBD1,TGTGCCAGCAGCTGGCAGCCCGGGACAGGCGGCGTTACACCCCTCCACTTT,CASSWQPGTGGVTPLHF
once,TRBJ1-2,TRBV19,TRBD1,TGTGCCAGTGCCTCGCCACGGACAGGGCCCCGTTATGGCTACACCTTC,CASASPRTGPRYGYTF
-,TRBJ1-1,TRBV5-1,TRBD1,TGCGCCAGCAGCGACAGGGCGGTAAACACTGAAGCTTTCTTT,CASSDRAVNTEAFF
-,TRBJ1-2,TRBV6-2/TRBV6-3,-,TGTGCCAGCAGTACTTGGACAGCCTATGGCTACACCTTC,CASSTWTAYGYTF
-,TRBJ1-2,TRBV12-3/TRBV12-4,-,TGTGCCAGCAGTCCCGGGCCCTATCATGGCTACACCTTC,CASSPGPYHGYTF
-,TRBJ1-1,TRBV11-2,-,TGTGCCAGCAGCTCACAGCTGAACACTGAAGCTTTCTTT,CASSSQLNTEAFF
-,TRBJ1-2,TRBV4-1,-,TGCGCCAGCAGCCCCCCGGGACAAAGAAACTATGGCTACACCTTC,CASSPPGQRNYGYTF
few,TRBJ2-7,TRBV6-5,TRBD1,TGTGCCAGTCGATCTAAGACAGGGAGACCCTACGAGCAGTACTTC,CASRSKTGRPYEQYF
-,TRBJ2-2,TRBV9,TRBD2,TGTGCCAGCAGCGTAATAGCGGGGCCCCCCGGGGAGCTGTTTTTT,CASSVIAGPPGELFF
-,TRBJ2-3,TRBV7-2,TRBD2,TGTGCCAGCAGCCCCCCGGGACTAGCGGGGGGCACAGATACGCAGTATTTT,CASSPPGLAGGTDTQYF
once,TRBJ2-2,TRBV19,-,TGTGCCAGTAGTATAGCAGGGGCCGGGGAGCTGTTTTTT,CASSIAGAGELFF
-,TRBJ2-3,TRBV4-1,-,TGCGCCAGCAGCCTGTCGGGGGGCACAGATACGCAGTATTTT,CASSLSGGTDTQYF
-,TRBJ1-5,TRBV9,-,TGTGCCAGCGCCCTCGACGGGGAGGGCAATCAGCCCCAGCATTTT,CASALDGEGNQPQHF
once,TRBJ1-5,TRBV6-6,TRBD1,TGTGCCAGCAGTAGCGAACAGGGGGACGCTCAGCCCCAGCATTTT,CASSSEQGDAQPQHF
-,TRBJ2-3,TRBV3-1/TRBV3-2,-,TGTGCCAGCAGCCAAGAGGGAGCAGATACGCAGTATTTT,CASSQEGADTQYF
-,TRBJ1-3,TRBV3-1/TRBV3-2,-,TGTGCCAGCAGCCAAGGGGGACGTCGAAACACCATATATTTT,CASSQGGRRNTIYF
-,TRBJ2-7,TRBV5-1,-,TGCGCCAGCAGCTTGGCGGCAGGGGAACACGAGCAGTACTTC,CASSLAAGEHEQYF
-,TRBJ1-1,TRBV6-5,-,TGTGCCAGCAGTTACGAGAGCACTGAAGCTTTCTTT,CASSYESTEAFF
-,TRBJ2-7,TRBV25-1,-,TGTGCCAGCAGTCGGTTTTCGGCACAGGGTTATAACGAGCAGTACTTC,CASSRFSAQGYNEQYF
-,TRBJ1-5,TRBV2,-,TGTGCCAGCAGTTTTTTAGGCGGTGGGAATCAGCCCCAGCATTTT,CASSFLGGGNQPQHF
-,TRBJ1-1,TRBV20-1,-,TGCAGTGCTATATGGGGCACTGAAGCTTTCTTT,CSAIWGTEAFF
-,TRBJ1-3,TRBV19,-,TGTGCCAGTAGTACCCCGGGCCCTTTCTCTGGAAACACCATATATTTT,CASSTPGPFSGNTIYF
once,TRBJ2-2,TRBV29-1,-,TGCAGCGTTTTAGGAGACACCGGGGAGCTGTTTTTT,CSVLGDTGELFF
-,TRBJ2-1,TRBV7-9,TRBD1,TGTGCCAGCAGCCAAGGACAGGGTTACAATGAGCAGTTCTTC,CASSQGQGYNEQFF
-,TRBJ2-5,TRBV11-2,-,TGTGCCAGCAGCTTAGGCAGGATTCAAGAGACCCAGTACTTC,CASSLGRIQETQYF
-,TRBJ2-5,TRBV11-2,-,TGTGCCAGCAGCCCCCTGGGAGGCAGGGAGACCCAGTACTTC,CASSPLGGRETQYF
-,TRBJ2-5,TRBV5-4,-,TGTGCCAGCAGCTTGAGTGGGGTAAAGACCCAGTACTTC,CASSLSGVKTQYF